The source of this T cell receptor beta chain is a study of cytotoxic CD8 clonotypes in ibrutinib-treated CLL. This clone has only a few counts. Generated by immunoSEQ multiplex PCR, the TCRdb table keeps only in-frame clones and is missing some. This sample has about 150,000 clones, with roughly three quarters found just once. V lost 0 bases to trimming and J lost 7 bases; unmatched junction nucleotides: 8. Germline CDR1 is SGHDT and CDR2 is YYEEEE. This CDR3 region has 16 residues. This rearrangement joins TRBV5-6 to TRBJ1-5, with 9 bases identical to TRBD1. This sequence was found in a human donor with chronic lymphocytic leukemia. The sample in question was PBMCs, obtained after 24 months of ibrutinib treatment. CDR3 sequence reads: CASSLAGGQGPQPQHF. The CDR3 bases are TGTGCCAGCAGCTTGGCCGGGGGACAGGGCCCCCAGCCCCAGCATTTT.